There are many counts of the clone carrying this T cell receptor (beta chain). Antigen specificity is unknown. The team produced cDNA through 5'RACE using 10-nucleotide random UMIs. TCRdb re-called the 5' RACE reads with MiXCR, one entry per CDR3 protein. The sample shows about 50,000 distinct CDR3 sequences, around a sixth of them seen only once. This sample is drawn from a study of neurological immune-mediated disorders. Findings of the study overall: HTLV-1-associated myelopathy led in TCR clonal expansion, while multiple sclerosis ranked lowest, below healthy controls.

V was clipped by 5 bases and J by 7 bases, with 12 bases between them. Germline V CDR1 and CDR2: MNHEY, SMNVEV (reference sequence). This CDR3 has 13 amino acids. The source of this sequence is a man between 60 and 75 years old in good health. This chain links TRBV27 with TRBJ1-5; the D gene is possibly TRBD1 (6 bases). Sequencing was done on a sample of PBMCs. CDR3 DNA sequence: TGTGCCAGCAGTCTCGGACAGAAACAGCCCCAGCATTTT. Its protein is CASSLGQKQPQHF.